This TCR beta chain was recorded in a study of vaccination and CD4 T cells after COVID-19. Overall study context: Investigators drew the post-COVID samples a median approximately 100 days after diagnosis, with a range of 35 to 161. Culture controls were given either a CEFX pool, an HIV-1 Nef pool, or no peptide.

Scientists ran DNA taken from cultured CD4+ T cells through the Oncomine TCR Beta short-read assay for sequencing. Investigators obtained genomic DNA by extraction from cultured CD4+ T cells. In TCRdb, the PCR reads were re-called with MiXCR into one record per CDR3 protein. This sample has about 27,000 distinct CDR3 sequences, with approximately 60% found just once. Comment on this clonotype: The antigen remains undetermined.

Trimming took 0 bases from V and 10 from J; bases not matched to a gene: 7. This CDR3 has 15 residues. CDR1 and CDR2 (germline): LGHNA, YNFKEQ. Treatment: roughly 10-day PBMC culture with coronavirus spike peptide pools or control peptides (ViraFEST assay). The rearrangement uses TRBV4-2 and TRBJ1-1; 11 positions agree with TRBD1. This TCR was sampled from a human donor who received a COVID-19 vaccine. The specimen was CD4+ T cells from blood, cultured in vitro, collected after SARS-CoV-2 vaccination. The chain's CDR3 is CASSQDRGTGGTAFF. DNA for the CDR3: TGTGCCAGCAGCCAAGATAGGGGGACAGGGGGGACAGCTTTCTTT.